Following are 6 T cell receptor beta chains from one sample sequenced in a study of shared clonotypes between healthy human individuals. The naive CD8 fraction comprised CD45RO-negative cells positively selected for CCR7 and excluded terminally differentiated effector memory CD45RA+ cells. Clones were read by immunoSEQ multiplex PCR, and TCRdb kept only the in-frame ones, dropping some. The sample includes more than 2 million clones, approximately 92% of them seen just once. The sequenced sample consisted of naive CD8+ T cells from PBMCs. The receptors derive from a man younger than 30 in good health. Some clones in this sample may be carry-over from other donors' samples.

The rearrangement joins TRBV19 to TRBJ1-2; TRBD1 matches 7 bases. Germline V CDR1 and CDR2: LNHDA, SQIVND (reference sequence). V shed 5 bases and J 3 bases; nucleotides not matched to a gene: 9. The CDR3 contains 15 residues. The chain's CDR3 is CASSGYRGEHYGYTF. The CDR3 nucleotides read TGTGCCAGTAGTGGATACAGGGGCGAACACTATGGCTACACCTTC.

V gene TRBV28 combines with J gene TRBJ1-2, with a possible D match to TRBD1 (5 bases). This CDR3 comprises 13 residues. Trimming removed 3 bases at V and 4 bases at J, with 9 bases between. CDR1 and CDR2 (germline): MDHEN, SYDVKM. The CDR3 DNA reads TGTGCCAGCAGTTTTCTGACAGCCTATGGCTACACCTTC. It specifies CASSFLTAYGYTF.

Comment on this clone: The same CDR3 is also encoded by other DNA sequences in this sample. The chain links TRBV14 to TRBJ1-2; no reliable D call. This CDR3 spans 13 amino acids. The V end lost 2 bases, the J end lost 5 bases, and 9 bases lay between the germline ends. CDR1 is SGHDN, CDR2 FVKESK, per germline. This CDR3 reads CASSQSRAYGYTF. CDR3 coding DNA: TGTGCCAGCAGCCAAAGTAGGGCTTATGGCTACACCTTC.

CDR3 sequence (DNA): TGCGCCGTCCAGAGAAGTAGAACCGGGGAGCTGTTTTTT. This encodes CAVQRSRTGELFF. V gene TRBV10-2 combines with J gene TRBJ2-2, with unresolved D. Trimming took off 11 bases at V and 5 bases at J, with 15 bases between the two ends. This CDR3 has 13 amino acids. From germline, CDR1 is WSHSY and CDR2 SAAADI.

The chain employs TRBV7-9 and TRBJ2-5; D is perhaps TRBD2 (6 bases). Germline values: CDR1 SEHNR, CDR2 FQNEAQ (reference sequence). The CDR3 is 14 residues long. V lost 1 base, J lost 6 bases, and 12 bases lay in between. CDR3 in DNA: TGTGCCAGCAGCTTAGTTGGGGGGTGGAAGACCCAGTACTTC. Protein sequence: CASSLVGGWKTQYF.

V is TRBV25-1 and J is TRBJ2-1; no firm D call. CDR3 length: 11 residues. Trimming removed 7 bases at V and 4 bases at J, with 5 bases between. Germline V CDR1 and CDR2: MGHDK, SYGVNS. This chain's CDR3 is CASTEYNEQFF. The CDR3 DNA is TGTGCCAGCACAGAATACAATGAGCAGTTCTTC.